The 29 T cell receptor beta chains below were found in one sample sequenced in a study of cytomegalovirus exposure and HLA in healthy donors. The PCR employed 60 Vbeta primers together with 13 Jbeta primers. Measured with immunoSEQ multiplex PCR; TCRdb has only the in-frame clones, and not every one. The table lists approximately 280,000 clones, 86% of them singletons, with 3.5% to 4% in the top ten. Sequencing was done on a sample of PBMCs. The receptors derive from a man aged 35 to 55 in good health and CMV-seropositive.

This clone turned up a few times. The gene calls are TRBV4-1 and TRBJ1-5; D is ambiguous. The V end lost 6 bases, the J end lost 2 bases, and 8 bases lay between the germline ends. From germline, CDR1 is MGHRA and CDR2 YSYEKL. CDR3 length: 13 amino acids. This chain's CDR3 is CASSPLGNQPQHF. The CDR3 DNA follows: TGCGCCAGCAGTCCGTTAGGCAATCAGCCCCAGCATTTT.

The V and J genes are TRBV11-2 and TRBJ2-1, with D possibly being TRBD1 (5 bases). V gave up 6 bases and J gave up 8 bases, with 11 bases separating them. The CDR3 extends over 12 amino acids. The germline V gene has CDR1 SGHAT and CDR2 FQNNGV. Here the CDR3 DNA reads TGTGCCAGCAGAAAGGGGATCTATGAGCAGTTCTTC. This codes for CASRKGIYEQFF.

CDR3 residues: CASSGQGWDEQFF. As DNA, the CDR3 is TGTGCCAGCAGCGGACAGGGGTGGGATGAGCAGTTCTTC. The chain couples TRBV7-9 to TRBJ2-1; 9 positions match TRBD1. Germline CDR1 is SEHNR and CDR2 is FQNEAQ (reference sequence). The CDR3 has 13 amino acids. V shed 5 bases and J 8 bases; nucleotides not matched to a gene: 4.

The rearrangement uses TRBV7-2 and TRBJ2-3; D might be TRBD2 (6 bases). Germline values: CDR1 SGHTA, CDR2 FQGNSA. The V end lost 5 bases, the J end lost 6 bases, and 15 bases lay between the germline ends. The CDR3 is made up of 14 amino acids. The CDR3 DNA follows: TGTGCCAGCAGCCCCGGGACTCCGGGGGATACGCAGTATTTT. Encoded protein: CASSPGTPGDTQYF.

The chain links TRBV28 to TRBJ2-1; TRBD2 is a possible D gene (6 bases). The CDR3 covers 12 residues. The V end was cut by 8 bases, the J end by 12 bases, with 17 bases between. Germline CDR1 MDHEN, CDR2 SYDVKM. CDR3 nucleotide sequence: TGTGCCAGCGACGGGAGAACTGGTGGGCAGTTCTTC. It yields the protein CASDGRTGGQFF.

The chain couples TRBV6-6 to TRBJ1-1; 8 nucleotides match TRBD1. CDR1 is MNHNY, CDR2 SVGAGI, per germline (reference sequence). The CDR3 spans 14 residues. Trimming cost V 6 bases and J 1 base; bases outside gene matches: 4. CDR3 sequence reads: CASRGTGPNTEAFF. In nucleotides, the CDR3 is TGTGCCAGCAGGGGGACAGGACCGAACACTGAAGCTTTCTTT.

This clone appeared once. In DNA form, the CDR3 reads TGTGCCAGCAGTCTTTACCGGGACAGGGACACTGAAGCTTTCTTT. It yields the protein CASSLYRDRDTEAFF. The V and J genes are TRBV28 and TRBJ1-1; 9 nucleotides match TRBD1. This CDR3 region has 15 residues. The V gene end was trimmed by 5 bases and the J gene end by 3 bases; junction bases not matched to a gene: 7. Germline CDR1 is MDHEN and CDR2 is SYDVKM.

The chain is built from TRBV11-2 and TRBJ2-3; 11 nucleotides agree with TRBD2. The CDR3 length is 16 residues. The germline CDR1 and CDR2 sequences are SGHAT and FQNNGV. Trimming at V came to 5 bases and at J to 4 bases, leaving 8 bases not matched to a gene. CDR3 bases: TGTGCCAGCAGCGGCCGCCCGGGACTAGCGGCAGATACGCAGTATTTT. This codes for CASSGRPGLAADTQYF.

Here the CDR3 reads CASSQRQGSKETQYF. CDR3 nucleotides: TGCGCCAGCAGTCAGAGACAGGGGTCAAAAGAGACCCAGTACTTC. V and J are TRBV23-1 and TRBJ2-5; TRBD1 matches 8 bases. TRBV23-1 qualifies as an ORF whose function is uncertain. This CDR3 comprises 15 residues. Trimming cost V 3 bases and J 3 bases; bases outside gene matches: 6.

V usage is TRBV5-1 and J usage is TRBJ2-3; tentative D call: TRBD2 (6 bases). Germline-derived CDR1 and CDR2 are SGHRS and YFSETQ. The CDR3 sequence is 15 residues long. V lost 4 bases, J lost 6 bases, and 18 bases lay in between. The CDR3 DNA reads as TGCGCCAGCAGCCCGGCGGGACGACGTGTGGATACGCAGTATTTT. Its translation is CASSPAGRRVDTQYF. Supplemented by reference TRBV5-1 and TRBJ2-3, the full variable domain reads KAGVTQTPRYLIKTRGQQVTLSCSPISGHRSVSWYQQTPGQGLQFLFEYFSETQRNKGNFPGRFSGRQFSNSRSEMNVSTLELGDSALYLCASSPAGRRVDTQYFGPGTRLTVL.

Here the CDR3 DNA reads TGTGCCAGTACCCAGACAGGGGGCAGTACTGGCTACACCTTC. It is translated as CASTQTGGSTGYTF. The rearrangement links TRBV19 to TRBJ1-2, with 10 positions matching TRBD1. With V trimmed by 7 bases and J by 7 bases, 9 bases remained unmatched. CDR3 length equals 14 residues. Germline CDR1 LNHDA, CDR2 SQIVND (reference sequence). Combining the CDR3 with reference TRBV19 and TRBJ1-2 gives the whole variable domain DGGITQSPKYLFRKEGQNVTLSCEQNLNHDAMYWYRQDPGQGLRLIYYSQIVNDFQKGDIAEGYSVSREKKESFPLTVTSAQKNPTAFYLCASTQTGGSTGYTFGSGTRLTVV.

The CDR3 protein is CASPPTGGSDTQYF. DNA for the CDR3: TGTGCCAGCCCCCCCACGGGGGGCTCAGATACGCAGTATTTT. The V and J genes are TRBV7-9 and TRBJ2-3, with D tentatively TRBD2 (7 bases). The CDR3 is 14 residues long. Germline V gene data show CDR1 as SEHNR and CDR2 as FQNEAQ (reference sequence). Trimming left V 8 bases short and J 4 bases short, with 16 bases between.

This chain connects TRBV4-3 to TRBJ2-3; D gene uncertain. Trimming took 0 bases from V and 4 from J, leaving 8 bases between them. Looked up from germline, CDR1 is LGHNA and CDR2 is YSLEER. The CDR3 is 14 amino acids. The CDR3 sequence: CASSQEYFSDTQYF. The CDR3 coding sequence is TGCGCCAGCAGCCAAGAGTACTTTTCAGATACGCAGTATTTT.

Regarding this clone: The sample carries other DNA sequences with the same CDR3. This chain connects TRBV27 to TRBJ1-5; 8 bases align to TRBD1. The CDR3 is 15 amino acids. Trimming took 8 bases from V and 3 from J; bases not matched to a gene: 9. Per the germline V gene, CDR1 is MNHEY and CDR2 is SMNVEV (reference sequence). The CDR3, as DNA: TGTGCCAGCCGTTCCCGGGACAGGCACAATCAGCCCCAGCATTTT. The encoded protein is CASRSRDRHNQPQHF.

The rearrangement links TRBV11-2 to TRBJ1-2; 7 bases fit TRBD1. The CDR3 length is 14 residues. Germline V gene lookup returns CDR1 SGHAT and CDR2 FQNNGV. J was trimmed by 5 bases and V by 1 base; bases with no gene match: 4. Written as DNA, the CDR3 is TGTGCCAGCAGCTTAGGGGGACAGTTTTATGGCTACACCTTC. This encodes CASSLGGQFYGYTF. The full variable domain, with the rest looked up from reference TRBV11-2 and TRBJ1-2, is EAGVAQSPRYKIIEKRQSVAFWCNPISGHATLYWYQQILGQGPKLLIQFQNNGVVDDSQLPKDRFSAERLKGVDSTLKIQPAKLEDSAVYLCASSLGGQFYGYTFGSGTRLTVV.

The V call is TRBV7-3, the J call TRBJ2-5; 7 bases align to TRBD2. The CDR3 is made up of 16 amino acids. Germline V gene lookup returns CDR1 SGHTA and CDR2 FQGTGA. V dropped 1 base and J dropped 1; count of bases not matched to a gene: 6. The CDR3 nucleotides are TGTGCCAGCAGCTTAAGTCCTAGCGGCCCCCAAGAGACCCAGTACTTC. It codes for CASSLSPSGPQETQYF.

To note about this clone: Other DNA sequences in this sample translate to the same CDR3. V usage is TRBV5-1 and J usage is TRBJ2-3, with 7 bases fitting TRBD1. Germline V gives CDR1 SGHRS, CDR2 YFSETQ. This CDR3 has 14 residues. With 4 bases clipped from V and 1 base from J, the junction kept 3 bases outside the gene matches. CDR3 in DNA: TGCGCCAGCAGCCCTGGACAGGGCACAGATACGCAGTATTTT. Encoded protein: CASSPGQGTDTQYF. Filled out from reference TRBV5-1 and TRBJ2-3, the complete variable domain reads KAGVTQTPRYLIKTRGQQVTLSCSPISGHRSVSWYQQTPGQGLQFLFEYFSETQRNKGNFPGRFSGRQFSNSRSEMNVSTLELGDSALYLCASSPGQGTDTQYFGPGTRLTVL.

The gene calls are TRBV6-6 and TRBJ1-1; weak D call: TRBD1 (5 bases). Per the germline V gene, CDR1 is MNHNY and CDR2 is SVGAGI (reference sequence). The CDR3 has 12 residues. The germline V and J ends were trimmed by 7 bases and 4 bases, with 10 bases remaining between them. The CDR3 region is CASNLRGTEAFF. CDR3 nucleotides: TGTGCCAGCAATCTAAGGGGCACTGAAGCTTTCTTT.

The rearrangement joins TRBV28 to TRBJ2-3; 7 nucleotides match TRBD2. Germline CDR1 and CDR2: MDHEN and SYDVKM. The CDR3 sequence is 14 residues long. Trimming removed 9 bases from V and 6 bases from J; junction bases left unmatched: 12. The CDR3 spells CASSFAGVGDTQYF. Written as DNA, the CDR3 is TGTGCCAGTTCCTTCGCGGGAGTAGGGGATACGCAGTATTTT.

The chain is built from TRBV4-3 and TRBJ2-7, with D possibly matching TRBD2 (6 bases). The CDR3 contains 19 residues. Germline V gene data show CDR1 as LGHNA and CDR2 as YSLEER. V gave up 0 bases and J gave up 6 bases, with 27 bases separating them. CDR3 sequence: CASSQEAAGRAGWVFEQYF. CDR3 DNA: TGCGCCAGCAGCCAAGAGGCGGCAGGGCGAGCGGGTTGGGTCTTCGAGCAGTACTTC.

The CDR3 region is CASSLALAEQFF. CDR3 nucleotides: TGTGCCAGCAGCTTAGCCCTAGCGGAGCAGTTCTTC. The genes are TRBV7-8 and TRBJ2-1; weak D call: TRBD2 (6 bases). The CDR3 has 12 amino acids. V gave up 0 bases and J gave up 10 bases, with 7 bases separating them. Germline lookup yields CDR1 SGHVS and CDR2 FQNEAQ.

The V and J genes are TRBV28 and TRBJ2-7; 8 nucleotides agree with TRBD2. V lost 5 bases to trimming and J lost 4 bases; unmatched junction nucleotides: 7. CDR1 MDHEN and CDR2 SYDVKM come from the germline V gene. This CDR3 spans 14 amino acids. CDR3 sequence: CASSAGLERYEQYF. In nucleotides, the CDR3 is TGTGCCAGCAGTGCGGGACTAGAACGATACGAGCAGTACTTC.

This chain uses TRBV7-3 with TRBJ1-5; D call uncertain. The V and J ends lost 5 bases and 7 bases respectively, with 15 bases between them. The V gene's germline CDR1 is SGHTA and CDR2 FQGTGA. The CDR3 runs 14 residues. The CDR3 DNA is TGTGCCAGCAGCCCTCGGGGAGGCGGACAGCCCCAGCATTTT. Amino acids: CASSPRGGGQPQHF. Using reference TRBV7-3 and TRBJ1-5 for the parts outside the CDR3, the full variable domain is GAGVSQTPSNKVTEKGKYVELRCDPISGHTALYWYRQSLGQGPEFLIYFQGTGAADDSGLPNDRFFAVRPEGSVSTLKIQRTERGDSAVYLCASSPRGGGQPQHFGDGTRLSIL.

This clone has a handful of counts. As DNA, the CDR3 is TGTGCCAGCAGCTTAAACAGGGCCCCCGGGGAGCTGTTTTTT. Its protein product is CASSLNRAPGELFF. This chain connects TRBV7-3 to TRBJ2-2; possibly TRBD1 for D (6 bases). V lost 1 base and J lost 6, with 9 bases in between. This CDR3 has 14 amino acids. Germline V gene data show CDR1 as SGHTA and CDR2 as FQGTGA.

This clone appeared once. This chain connects TRBV2 to TRBJ1-5; tentatively, D is TRBD1 (6 bases). This CDR3 has 15 residues. V was cut by 4 bases and J by 3 bases, with 13 bases left in between. Germline-derived CDR1 and CDR2 are SNHLY and FYNNEI. The CDR3 is CASSGTDEYNQPQHF. CDR3 in DNA: TGTGCCAGCAGTGGGACAGACGAATACAATCAGCCCCAGCATTTT.

Concerning this clone itself: This same CDR3 is encoded by further DNA sequences in the sample. The V call is TRBV19, the J call TRBJ2-7; the match to TRBD1 covers 8 bases. The CDR3 totals 13 residues. The ends lost 5 bases at V and 3 bases at J; junction bases unmatched: 3. Per germline, CDR1 LNHDA and CDR2 SQIVND (reference sequence). In nucleotides, the CDR3 is TGTGCCAGTAGTCCTACAGGGGGCTACGAGCAGTACTTC. Encoded protein: CASSPTGGYEQYF.

This rearrangement joins TRBV5-4 to TRBJ1-2; the match to TRBD1 covers 8 bases. Germline assignment: CDR1 SGHNT and CDR2 YYREEE (reference sequence). V gave up 4 bases and J gave up 8 bases; unmatched junction bases: 7. The CDR3 sequence is 13 residues long. CDR3: CASSVKTGVGYTF. CDR3 coding DNA: TGTGCCAGCAGCGTAAAGACAGGGGTAGGCTACACCTTC.

In its sample, this clone was seen once. This chain uses TRBV28 with TRBJ2-3; TRBD2 matches 9 bases. The V and J ends lost 1 base and 6 bases, in that order; junction bases with no gene match: 14. The CDR3 runs 18 residues. CDR1 MDHEN and CDR2 SYDVKM come from the germline V gene. The CDR3 loop reads CASSLSSHLAGGKDTQYF. CDR3 coding DNA: TGTGCCAGCAGTTTATCCTCCCATTTGGCGGGAGGGAAGGATACGCAGTATTTT. Looking up the rest from reference TRBV28 and TRBJ2-3 gives the full variable domain: DVKVTQSSRYLVKRTGEKVFLECVQDMDHENMFWYRQDPGLGLRLIYFSYDVKMKEKGDIPEGYSVSREKKERFSLILESASTNQTSMYLCASSLSSHLAGGKDTQYFGPGTRLTVL.

This chain joins TRBV5-1 and TRBJ2-3; 8 bases map to TRBD2. Germline V gives CDR1 SGHRS, CDR2 YFSETQ. The J segment lost 3 bases and the V segment lost 0 bases, leaving 6 bases of the junction unmatched. This CDR3 comprises 16 residues. The CDR3 DNA reads TGCGCCAGCAGCTTGGGGACTAGCCGTTCAACAGATACGCAGTATTTT. It yields the protein CASSLGTSRSTDTQYF.